This TCR beta chain was captured in a study of T-cell memory formation after mild COVID-19. Study results and limitations: In pre-infection memory, a portion of responding clones appeared, which suggested that cross-reactive memory joined.

MiXCR was run by TCRdb on the 5' RACE reads, yielding one entry per CDR3 protein. The repertoire holds under 300,000 distinct CDR3 sequences, over 7% seen once, with about 22% in the top ten. This clonotype was detected only a few times. Its antigen is as yet unknown. This CDR3 has 14 residues. CDR1 and CDR2 (germline): SGHRS, YFSETQ. J gave up 8 bases and V 3 bases, and 8 bases lay outside the gene matches. The clonotype originates from a man in his late teens or twenties who had mild COVID-19 (a few samples of this study predate the infection). Cell type and time point are not known. The V gene is TRBV5-1, the J gene TRBJ1-1; 9 positions agree with TRBD1. The sequenced sample consisted of PBMCs or a T cell subset sorted from them (not recorded which). The CDR3 region is CASSYSGTGLEAFF. CDR3 sequence (DNA): TGCGCCAGCAGCTATTCCGGGACAGGGCTCGAAGCTTTCTTT.